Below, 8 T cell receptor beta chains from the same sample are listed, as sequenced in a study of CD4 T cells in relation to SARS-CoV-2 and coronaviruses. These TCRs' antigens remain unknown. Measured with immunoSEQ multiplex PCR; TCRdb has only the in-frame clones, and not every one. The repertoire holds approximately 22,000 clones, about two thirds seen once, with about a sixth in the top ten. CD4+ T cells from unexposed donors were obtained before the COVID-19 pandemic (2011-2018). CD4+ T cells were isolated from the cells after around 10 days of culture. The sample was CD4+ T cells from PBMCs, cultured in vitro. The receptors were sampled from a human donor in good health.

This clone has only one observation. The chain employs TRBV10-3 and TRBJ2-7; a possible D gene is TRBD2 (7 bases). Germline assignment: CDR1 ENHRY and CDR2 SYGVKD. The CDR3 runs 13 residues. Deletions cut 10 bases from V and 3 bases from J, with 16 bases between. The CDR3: CASGEGVGYEQYF. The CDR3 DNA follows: TGTGCCAGCGGGGAGGGGGTGGGCTACGAGCAGTACTTC.

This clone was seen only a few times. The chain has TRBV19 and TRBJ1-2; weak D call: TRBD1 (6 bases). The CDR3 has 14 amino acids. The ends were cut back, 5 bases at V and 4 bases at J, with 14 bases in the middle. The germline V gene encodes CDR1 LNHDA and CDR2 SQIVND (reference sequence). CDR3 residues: CASSLTGVGYGYTF. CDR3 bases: TGTGCCAGTAGTCTGACAGGCGTTGGCTATGGCTACACCTTC.

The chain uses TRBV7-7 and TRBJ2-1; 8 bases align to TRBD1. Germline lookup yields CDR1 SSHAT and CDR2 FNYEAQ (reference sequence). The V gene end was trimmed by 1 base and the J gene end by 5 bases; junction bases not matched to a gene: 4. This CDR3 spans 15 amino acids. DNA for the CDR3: TGTGCCAGCAGCTTAGGTTGGACAGGGAACAATGAGCAGTTCTTC. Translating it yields CASSLGWTGNNEQFF.

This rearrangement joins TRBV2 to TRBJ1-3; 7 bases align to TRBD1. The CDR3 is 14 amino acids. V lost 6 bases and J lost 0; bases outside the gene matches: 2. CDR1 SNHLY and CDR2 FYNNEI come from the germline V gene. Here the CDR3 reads CASRTGNSGNTIYF. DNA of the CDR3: TGTGCCAGCAGGACAGGGAACTCTGGAAACACCATATATTTT.

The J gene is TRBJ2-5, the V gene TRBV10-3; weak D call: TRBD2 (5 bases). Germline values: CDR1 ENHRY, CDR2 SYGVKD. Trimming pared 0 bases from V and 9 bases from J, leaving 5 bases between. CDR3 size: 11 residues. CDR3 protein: CAISESEAQYF. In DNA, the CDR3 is TGTGCCATCAGTGAGTCGGAGGCCCAGTACTTC.

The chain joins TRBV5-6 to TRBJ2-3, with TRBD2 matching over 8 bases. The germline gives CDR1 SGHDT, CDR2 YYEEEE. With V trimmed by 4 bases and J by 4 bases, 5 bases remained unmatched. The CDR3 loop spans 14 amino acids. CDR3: CASSPSGGADTQYF. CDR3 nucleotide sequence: TGTGCCAGCAGCCCCAGCGGGGGAGCAGATACGCAGTATTTT.

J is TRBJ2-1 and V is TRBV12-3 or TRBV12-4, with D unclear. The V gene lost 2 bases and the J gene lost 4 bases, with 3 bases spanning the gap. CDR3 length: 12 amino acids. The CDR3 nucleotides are TGTGCCAGCAGTTTAATTTACAATGAGCAGTTCTTC. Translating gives CASSLIYNEQFF.

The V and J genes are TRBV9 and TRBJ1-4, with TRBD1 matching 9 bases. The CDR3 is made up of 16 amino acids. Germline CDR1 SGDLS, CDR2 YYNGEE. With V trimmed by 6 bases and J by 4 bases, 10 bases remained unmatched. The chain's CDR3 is CASNPGQGFNNEKLFF. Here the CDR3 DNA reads TGTGCCAGCAACCCGGGACAGGGCTTTAATAATGAAAAACTGTTTTTT.